One and the same sample provided the 18 T cell receptor beta chains below, sequenced in a study of T cells in Graves' hyperthyroidism and ophthalmopathy. TCR beta CDR3 sequences were amplified from RNA transcripts. Primed by the HTBI set, a first-round RT-PCR was run on the TCR CDR3. TCRdb reanalysed the multiplex PCR reads using MiXCR and keeps one entry per CDR3 protein. The table records a few hundred thousand distinct CDR3 sequences, less than 20% of them present only once. Sequenced material: blood. The receptors derive from a man aged 50 to 59 with Graves' ophthalmopathy.

This clonotype was detected ten times or more. The DNA for the CDR3 is TGCAGTGCTAGTTCCCCGTATAGCTCCTACGAGCAGTACTTC. Translating gives CSASSPYSSYEQYF. This chain links TRBV20-1 with TRBJ2-7; D uncertain. The germline V and J ends were trimmed by 3 bases and 0 bases, with 12 bases remaining between them. Germline V lookup: CDR1 DFQATT, CDR2 SNEGSKA (reference sequence). CDR3 length: 14 amino acids.

This sequence joins TRBV28 and TRBJ2-5, with D perhaps matching TRBD2 (5 bases). CDR1 MDHEN and CDR2 SYDVKM come from the germline V gene. The CDR3 consists of 12 residues. The V and J ends lost 7 bases and 4 bases respectively, with 10 bases between them. The CDR3 reads CASMGRGETQYF. CDR3 DNA: TGTGCCAGCATGGGCCGGGGAGAGACCCAGTACTTC.

This clonotype appeared many times. The chain links TRBV11-2 to TRBJ2-1; 11 nucleotides match TRBD1. J gave up 4 bases and V 4 bases, and 12 bases lay outside the gene matches. CDR1 SGHAT and CDR2 FQNNGV come from the germline V gene. CDR3 length equals 18 residues. The CDR3 bases are TGTGCCAGCAGCTCCCTAGGGGACAGGGGGTATCCTTACAATGAGCAGTTCTTC. Amino acids: CASSSLGDRGYPYNEQFF.

There are many counts of this clonotype. This sequence joins TRBV3-1 and TRBJ2-7; 7 nucleotides align to TRBD2. The germline V gene has CDR1 LGHDT and CDR2 YNNKEL (reference sequence). CDR3 size: 14 residues. The trim removed 2 bases at V and 3 bases at J, leaving 4 bases unmatched. CDR3 sequence: CASSQLGGGYEQYF. CDR3 DNA: TGTGCCAGCAGCCAACTTGGGGGGGGCTACGAGCAGTACTTC.

This clonotype has just a few counts. This chain links TRBV4-2 with TRBJ2-3, with D unresolved. The CDR3 consists of 15 residues. Germline V gene sequence: CDR1 LGHNA, CDR2 YNFKEQ. The V gene lost 0 bases and the J gene lost 3 bases, with 10 bases spanning the gap. The CDR3 bases are TGTGCCAGCAGCCAAGAGGAGTATAGGACAGATACGCAGTATTTT. The encoded protein is CASSQEEYRTDTQYF.

In this sample, this clonotype turned up many times. V usage is TRBV7-6 and J usage is TRBJ2-7, with D tentatively TRBD1 (5 bases). The CDR3 runs to 14 residues. Germline V lookup: CDR1 SGHVS, CDR2 FNYEAQ. Deletions cut 5 bases from V and 0 bases from J, with 11 bases between. CDR3 loop: CASSKTDSSYEQYF. In nucleotides, the CDR3 is TGTGCCAGCAGCAAGACCGACAGCTCCTACGAGCAGTACTTC.

This clonotype has a count of ten or more. The CDR3 region is CASSEVGTGGAGYTF. The CDR3, as DNA: TGTGCCAGCAGTGAAGTCGGGACAGGGGGCGCAGGCTACACCTTC. The chain is built from TRBV2 and TRBJ1-2; the match to TRBD1 covers 12 bases. The CDR3 has 15 amino acids. Trimming took 1 base from V and 8 from J; bases not matched to a gene: 5. Germline values: CDR1 SNHLY, CDR2 FYNNEI.

This chain joins TRBV6-2 or TRBV6-3 and TRBJ2-7; 7 positions match TRBD2. CDR1 MNHEY and CDR2 SVGEGT come from the germline V gene. J lost 6 bases, V lost 2 bases, and 4 bases had no gene match. CDR3 size: 13 residues. The DNA of the CDR3 is TGTGCCAGCAGTTACCCGGGAGGACGCGAGCAGTACTTC. Its translation: CASSYPGGREQYF.

To note about this clonotype: Mismatch with germline at one junction end may stem from a read error. V and J are TRBV6-1 and TRBJ2-5; 8 bases fit TRBD2. This CDR3 contains 15 residues. Germline CDR1 MNHNS, CDR2 SASEGT. The CDR3 region has the DNA TGTGCCATCAGTGCGGGGGGCGACAACCAAGAGACCCAGTACTTC. It translates to CAISAGGDNQETQYF.

The chain joins TRBV5-1 to TRBJ2-5; TRBD2 agrees at 11 bases. CDR1 is SGHRS, CDR2 YFSETQ, per germline. The CDR3 contains 17 residues. Trimming cost V 3 bases and J 4 bases; bases outside gene matches: 11. CDR3: CASSWTPTTSGTETQYF. In nucleotides, the CDR3 is TGCGCCAGCAGCTGGACACCAACGACTAGCGGGACAGAGACCCAGTACTTC.

This clonotype was observed many times. V is TRBV7-3 and J is TRBJ2-5; D is unclear. V lost 0 bases and J lost 4, with 9 bases in between. The CDR3 is 14 amino acids. Per the germline V gene, CDR1 is SGHTA and CDR2 is FQGTGA. Here the CDR3 reads CASSLTPSLETQYF. In DNA form, the CDR3 reads TGTGCCAGCAGCTTAACCCCCTCTCTAGAGACCCAGTACTTC.

This clonotype was detected many times. The V and J genes are TRBV3-1 and TRBJ1-1; D unclear. CDR1 LGHDT and CDR2 YNNKEL come from the germline V gene (reference sequence). The CDR3 contains 12 residues. The ends were cut back, 1 base at V and 10 bases at J, with 10 bases in the middle. CDR3 region: CASSQGEGTAFF. The CDR3 bases are TGTGCCAGCAGCCAAGGGGAGGGTACAGCTTTCTTT. The full variable domain, completed using reference TRBV3-1 and TRBJ1-1, is DTAVSQTPKYLVTQMGNDKSIKCEQNLGHDTMYWYKQDSKKFLKIMFSYNNKELIINETVPNRFSPKSPDKAHLNLHINSLELGDSAVYFCASSQGEGTAFFGQGTRLTVV.

This clonotype was counted between two and nine times. The chain is built from TRBV28 and TRBJ2-6, with a possible D match to TRBD1 (6 bases). CDR1 MDHEN and CDR2 SYDVKM come from the germline V gene. The CDR3 spans 15 residues. The V and J ends lost 6 bases and 4 bases respectively, with 13 bases between them. In DNA form, the CDR3 reads TGTGCCAGCAGGCCCAGGGGTGCCGGGGCCAACGTCCTGACTTTC. It yields the protein CASRPRGAGANVLTF.

A few counts support this clonotype. This chain joins TRBV19 and TRBJ1-5; D may be TRBD1 (6 bases). V lost 4 bases to trimming and J lost 0 bases, with 10 bases between them. CDR1 and CDR2 from the germline V gene are LNHDA and SQIVND (reference sequence). This CDR3 comprises 15 residues. CDR3 nucleotides: TGTGCCAGTAGTACGGCAGGGGTTAGCAATCAGCCCCAGCATTTT. The encoded protein is CASSTAGVSNQPQHF.

About this clonotype: Germline and junction disagree at one end, which may indicate a read error. The chain has TRBV5-5 and TRBJ2-7; TRBD2 might be the D (7 bases). The germline gives CDR1 SGHKS, CDR2 YYEKEE (reference sequence). CDR3 length: 15 residues. The CDR3 loop reads CVSSFGRGPSYEQYF. The CDR3 region has the DNA TGTGTCAGCAGCTTTGGGCGGGGGCCCTCCTACGAGCAGTACTTC.

This rearrangement joins TRBV19 to TRBJ1-2, with 9 bases identical to TRBD1. Germline V lookup: CDR1 LNHDA, CDR2 SQIVND (reference sequence). This CDR3 is built from 17 residues. The trim removed 3 bases at V and 4 bases at J, leaving 12 bases unmatched. The CDR3 DNA sequence: TGTGCCAGTAGTATGGGACAGGGCACTTTAAAGAGCTATGGCTACACCTTC. Translating gives CASSMGQGTLKSYGYTF.

The chain links TRBV9 to TRBJ1-3; D gene unclear. CDR1 and CDR2 (germline): SGDLS, YYNGEE. The CDR3 spans 15 residues. The V end lost 0 bases, the J end lost 0 bases, and 7 bases lay between the germline ends. In DNA form, the CDR3 reads TGTGCCAGCAGCGTAGCCGGCTTCTCTGGAAACACCATATATTTT. This sequence encodes CASSVAGFSGNTIYF.

This clonotype has ten or more counts. V is TRBV2 and J is TRBJ2-1; TRBD2 agrees at 8 bases. The CDR3 runs 14 residues. Germline CDR1 SNHLY, CDR2 FYNNEI. Unmatched junction bases numbered 3, after V lost 8 bases and J lost 0 bases. The chain's CDR3 is CASLSGGSYNEQFF. CDR3 coding DNA: TGTGCCAGCTTGAGCGGGGGCTCCTACAATGAGCAGTTCTTC.